This TCR beta chain originates from a study of blood T cell repertoires in COVID-19. Study information: Sites across the United States, Italy and Spain contributed samples from acute and convalescent COVID-19. Nucleic acid was either cDNA or gDNA, and it came from T cells, B-cell-depleted T cells, or PBMCs.

Per the authors' pipeline: Reference gene primer amplification gave nucleated cell count estimates. Libraries were prepared by immunoSEQ multiplex PCR; TCRdb keeps only in-frame clonotypes and omits some of them. D and trimming come from the DNA, and the V and J calls and clone size come from that table. The sample yields fewer than 250,000 clones, about nine tenths seen once. The CDR3 runs to 15 residues. Germline V gives CDR1 SGDLS, CDR2 YYNGEE. Trimming stripped 2 bases from V and 7 bases from J, with 16 bases between. Enrollment of patients from Seattle took place during active infection, with longitudinal follow-up.

The specimen sequenced was peripheral blood. This TCR derives from a man aged 25 to 45 with COVID-19, enrolled during active disease. V and J are TRBV9 and TRBJ2-1, with D maybe TRBD1 (5 bases). CDR3 amino acids: CASSVQGTLGNEQFF. For the CDR3, the DNA is TGTGCCAGCAGCGTGCAGGGTACGCTCGGAAATGAGCAGTTCTTC.